This T cell receptor beta chain was retrieved from a study of T cells in Graves' hyperthyroidism and ophthalmopathy. Template material for amplifying TCR beta CDR3 regions consisted of RNA transcripts. The HTBI primer set drove a first-round RT-PCR of the TCR CDR3. In TCRdb, the multiplex PCR reads were re-called with MiXCR into one record per CDR3 protein. The sample lists about 610,000 distinct CDR3 sequences; around 45% were seen once. The CDR3 extends over 11 amino acids. Germline CDR1 reads DFQATT; CDR2 reads SNEGSKA (reference sequence). V was shortened by 1 base and J by 9 bases, with 10 bases between the two germline ends. The study enrolled patients aged 18 to 65 with newly diagnosed hyperthyroidism of under 2 months' duration. Comment on this clonotype: Its cognate antigen is unknown.

Study conclusions and caveats: Peripheral blood also featured most of the thyroid clonotypes expanded above 0.001.

The specimen was peripheral blood or thyroid tissue (not recorded which). The chain uses TRBV20-1 and TRBJ2-7; D uncertain. This sequence originates from a woman aged 18-35 years with Graves' hyperthyroidism. CDR3 bases: TGCAGTGCTAGAGCGACGGAAGGGCAGTACTTC. Translation: CSARATEGQYF.